This T cell receptor (beta chain) emerged from a study of blood T cell repertoires in COVID-19. Study-wide background: Material from acute and convalescent COVID-19 was sourced from the United States, Italy and Spain. T cells, B-cell-depleted T cells, or PBMCs supplied cDNA or gDNA.

Germline CDR1 is SGHRS and CDR2 is YFSETQ. This CDR3 is 15 amino acids long. V lost 1 base, J lost 9 bases, and 18 bases lay in between. Original analysis: Nucleated cell number was recorded as an estimate derived from reference gene primer amplification. Assay: immunoSEQ multiplex PCR; the TCRdb copy retains only in-frame clones and omits some. That table supplies the V and J calls and clone size; D and trimming were determined from the DNA. The profile shows 140,000 to 150,000 clones, 65% to 85% of them singletons. The sequenced sample consisted of peripheral blood. The TCR was taken from a woman aged 60-70 years with acute or convalescent COVID-19. The rearrangement joins TRBV5-1 to TRBJ2-3, with TRBD1 as a possible D gene (7 bases). As DNA, the CDR3 is TGCGCCAGCAGCTTGTTGAGCGGAGCAGGGGGGACGCAGTATTTT. Protein: CASSLLSGAGGTQYF.